A selection of T cell receptor beta chains follows, all from one sample in a study of blood T cell repertoires in COVID-19. TCRdb's copy holds only in-frame clones and misses some; the assay was immunoSEQ multiplex PCR. In the table there are approximately 84,000 clones, about 73% of which are singletons. The sample taken for sequencing was peripheral blood. The receptors originated from a middle-aged man with active or convalescent COVID-19. Both conserved end residues are part of each CDR3. D genes are given only for firm matches. Rows give clone size only sometimes, using once, few, many, or a class for an expanded clone.

D: TRBD1; size: once; V: TRBV5-1; J: TRBJ1-4; CDR3: CASRPGQGANEKLFF; DNA: TGCGCCAGCAGACCCGGACAGGGGGCTAATGAAAAACTGTTTTTT
D: NA; size: NA; V: TRBV7-8; J: TRBJ2-1; CDR3: CASSLGGALYNEQFF; DNA: TGTGCCAGCAGCTTAGGCGGGGCCCTCTACAATGAGCAGTTCTTC
D: TRBD2; size: NA; V: TRBV29-1; J: TRBJ2-5; CDR3: CSHEEAGRGQETQYF; DNA: TGCAGCCACGAGGAGGCAGGGAGGGGCCAAGAGACCCAGTACTTC
D: NA; size: many; V: TRBV5-5; J: TRBJ1-5; CDR3: CASSLVGGGPQPQHF; DNA: TGTGCCAGCAGCTTGGTGGGGGGAGGCCCTCAGCCCCAGCATTTT
D: TRBD2; size: NA; V: TRBV28; J: TRBJ2-7; CDR3: CASRRFGGGYEQYF; DNA: TGTGCCAGCAGGAGATTCGGGGGGGGCTACGAGCAGTACTTC
D: NA; size: NA; V: TRBV30; J: TRBJ2-3; CDR3: CAWSQGSTDTQYF; DNA: TGTGCCTGGAGTCAGGGGAGCACAGATACGCAGTATTTT
D: NA; size: NA; V: TRBV7-2; J: TRBJ1-5; CDR3: CASSPGTPGSNQPQHF; DNA: TGTGCCAGCAGCCCCGGGACTCCTGGAAGCAATCAGCCCCAGCATTTT
D: NA; size: NA; V: TRBV11-2; J: TRBJ1-1; CDR3: CASSLERGTEAFF; DNA: TGTGCCAGCAGCTTAGAGCGGGGGACTGAAGCTTTCTTT
D: NA; size: NA; V: TRBV2; J: TRBJ1-5; CDR3: CASSEGRGGNQPQHF; DNA: TGTGCCAGCAGTGAAGGTCGGGGAGGCAATCAGCCCCAGCATTTT
D: TRBD1; size: NA; V: TRBV19; J: TRBJ1-2; CDR3: CASSPPGQGARGYTF; DNA: TGTGCCAGTAGTCCCCCGGGACAGGGGGCCCGGGGCTACACCTTC
D: TRBD2; size: NA; V: TRBV18; J: TRBJ2-1; CDR3: CASSPRTSGGTDYNEQFF; DNA: TGTGCCAGCTCACCACGGACTAGCGGGGGGACGGACTACAATGAGCAGTTCTTC
D: NA; size: once; V: TRBV6-5; J: TRBJ1-3; CDR3: CASRAGPSSGNTIYF; DNA: TGTGCCAGCAGGGCGGGACCGAGCTCTGGAAACACCATATATTTT
D: TRBD2; size: few; V: TRBV5-1; J: TRBJ2-3; CDR3: CASSLEGLAGGYTQYF; DNA: TGCGCCAGCAGCTTGGAGGGACTAGCGGGGGGTTATACGCAGTATTTT
D: NA; size: NA; V: TRBV27; J: TRBJ2-7; CDR3: CASSLRGEYEQYF; DNA: TGTGCCAGCAGTTTAAGAGGTGAATACGAGCAGTACTTC
D: TRBD1; size: NA; V: TRBV19; J: TRBJ1-5; CDR3: CASSIDLGQGGQPQHF; DNA: TGTGCCAGTAGTATAGATCTTGGACAGGGAGGTCAGCCCCAGCATTTT
D: NA; size: NA; V: TRBV4-2; J: TRBJ1-1; CDR3: CASSQDFNTEAFF; DNA: TGTGCCAGCAGCCAAGACTTTAACACTGAAGCTTTCTTT
D: NA; size: NA; V: TRBV20-1; J: TRBJ1-3; CDR3: CSASFSGSGNTIYF; DNA: TGCAGTGCTAGTTTTTCAGGGTCTGGAAACACCATATATTTT
D: TRBD1; size: NA; V: TRBV28; J: TRBJ2-1; CDR3: CASSSPRGQGPYNEQFF; DNA: TGTGCCAGCAGTTCACCCCGCGGACAGGGACCTTACAATGAGCAGTTCTTC
D: TRBD1; size: NA; V: TRBV7-9; J: TRBJ2-7; CDR3: CASIQTGTYEQYF; DNA: TGTGCCAGCATCCAGACAGGGACCTACGAGCAGTACTTC
D: NA; size: NA; V: TRBV6-5; J: TRBJ2-7; CDR3: CASKVGHYEQYF; DNA: TGTGCCAGCAAGGTGGGCCACTACGAGCAGTACTTC
D: NA; size: many; V: TRBV28; J: TRBJ1-2; CDR3: CASRPGQHYGYTF; DNA: TGTGCCAGCAGACCAGGACAGCACTATGGCTACACCTTC
D: TRBD1; size: NA; V: TRBV19; J: TRBJ1-2; CDR3: CASRDRGPYYGYTF; DNA: TGTGCCAGCCGGGACAGGGGGCCTTACTATGGCTACACCTTC
D: NA; size: few; V: TRBV19; J: TRBJ1-4; CDR3: CASSTRQAIINEKLFF; DNA: TGTGCCAGTAGTACCCGACAGGCCATTATTAATGAAAAACTGTTTTTT
D: NA; size: NA; V: TRBV10-3; J: TRBJ2-2; CDR3: CAIPRGEGNTGELFF; DNA: TGTGCCATCCCCAGGGGGGAAGGGAACACCGGGGAGCTGTTTTTT
D: TRBD1; size: NA; V: TRBV19; J: TRBJ2-7; CDR3: CASRQGQNSYEQYF; DNA: TGTGCCAGTAGGCAGGGACAGAACTCCTACGAGCAGTACTTC
D: TRBD1; size: NA; V: TRBV19; J: TRBJ2-5; CDR3: CASTGTGLRETQYF; DNA: TGTGCCAGTACCGGGACAGGGCTGAGGGAGACCCAGTACTTC
D: TRBD1; size: few; V: TRBV2; J: TRBJ1-5; CDR3: CASKSNRGYNQPQHF; DNA: TGTGCCAGCAAATCAAACAGGGGGTATAATCAGCCCCAGCATTTT
D: NA; size: NA; V: TRBV7-9; J: TRBJ1-3; CDR3: CASSRAETGNTIYF; DNA: TGTGCCAGCAGCCGAGCGGAAACTGGAAACACCATATATTTT
D: TRBD1; size: NA; V: TRBV27; J: TRBJ2-1; CDR3: CASSNWGQGFNEQFF; DNA: TGTGCCAGCAGTAACTGGGGACAGGGGTTCAATGAGCAGTTCTTC
D: NA; size: NA; V: TRBV18; J: TRBJ1-1; CDR3: CASSLGRADTEAFF; DNA: TGTGCCAGCTCCCTCGGCAGGGCGGACACTGAAGCTTTCTTT
D: NA; size: NA; V: TRBV12-3/TRBV12-4; J: TRBJ1-2; CDR3: CASSLSGVGYTF; DNA: TGTGCCAGCAGCCTGTCAGGGGTAGGCTACACCTTC
D: TRBD1; size: NA; V: TRBV25-1; J: TRBJ2-7; CDR3: CASSDRGQGAYEQYF; DNA: TGTGCCAGCAGTGACCGGGGACAGGGGGCGTACGAGCAGTACTTC
D: TRBD2; size: NA; V: TRBV4-1; J: TRBJ2-7; CDR3: CASSQGLGHTYEQYF; DNA: TGCGCCAGCAGCCAGGGACTAGGACATACCTACGAGCAGTACTTC
D: TRBD2; size: NA; V: TRBV6-2/TRBV6-3; J: TRBJ2-5; CDR3: CASSGLAASQETQYF; DNA: TGTGCCAGCAGTGGGCTAGCGGCCAGTCAAGAGACCCAGTACTTC
D: TRBD1; size: NA; V: TRBV27; J: TRBJ2-3; CDR3: CASSAKGTGVPDTQYF; DNA: TGTGCCAGCAGTGCTAAGGGGACAGGGGTACCAGATACGCAGTATTTT
D: NA; size: NA; V: TRBV21-1; J: TRBJ2-7; CDR3: CASSPGPGDEQYF; DNA: TGTGCCAGCAGCCCGGGCCCAGGGGATGAGCAGTACTTC
D: NA; size: many; V: TRBV12-3/TRBV12-4; J: TRBJ1-2; CDR3: CASSLYEAGYTF; DNA: TGTGCCAGCAGTTTGTATGAGGCCGGCTACACCTTC
D: NA; size: NA; V: TRBV29-1; J: TRBJ1-1; CDR3: CSAAWNTEAFF; DNA: TGCAGCGCCGCGTGGAACACTGAAGCTTTCTTT
D: TRBD1; size: NA; V: TRBV5-5; J: TRBJ2-5; CDR3: CASSLGQGQETQYF; DNA: TGTGCCAGCAGCTTGGGACAGGGGCAAGAGACCCAGTACTTC
D: NA; size: NA; V: TRBV23-1; J: TRBJ2-4; CDR3: CASSQYWASFKDVAKNIQYF; DNA: TGCGCCAGCAGTCAATATTGGGCCTCCTTCAAAGATGTAGCCAAAAACATTCAGTACTTC
D: NA; size: NA; V: TRBV6-5; J: TRBJ1-3; CDR3: CASSYGGGRTGNTIYF; DNA: TGTGCCAGCAGTTACGGGGGAGGGAGGACTGGAAACACCATATATTTT
D: TRBD1; size: NA; V: TRBV14; J: TRBJ2-1; CDR3: CASSQDVGQGYNEQFF; DNA: TGTGCCAGCAGCCAAGATGTAGGACAGGGCTACAATGAGCAGTTCTTC
D: TRBD2; size: NA; V: TRBV27; J: TRBJ2-1; CDR3: CASSGGASGVPYNEQFF; DNA: TGTGCCAGCAGTGGTGGGGCTAGCGGGGTCCCCTACAATGAGCAGTTCTTC
D: TRBD1; size: NA; V: TRBV27; J: TRBJ1-5; CDR3: CASLRDRRDQPQHF; DNA: TGTGCCAGCCTAAGGGACAGGAGGGATCAGCCCCAGCATTTT
D: NA; size: NA; V: TRBV10-3; J: TRBJ2-5; CDR3: CAISEQKGGGETQYF; DNA: TGTGCCATCAGTGAACAGAAAGGGGGTGGAGAGACCCAGTACTTC
D: NA; size: NA; V: TRBV4-3; J: TRBJ1-6; CDR3: CASSQDPDSVGPMDSPLHF; DNA: TGCGCCAGCAGCCAAGACCCCGATTCGGTGGGGCCTATGGATTCACCCCTCCACTTT
D: NA; size: NA; V: TRBV13; J: TRBJ2-7; CDR3: CASSLNSYSYEQYF; DNA: TGTGCCAGCAGCTTAAACTCATACTCCTACGAGCAGTACTTC
D: TRBD2; size: NA; V: TRBV12-5; J: TRBJ2-1; CDR3: CASGLARGSGVNNEQFF; DNA: TGTGCTAGTGGTTTGGCCCGAGGTAGCGGGGTCAACAATGAGCAGTTCTTC
D: NA; size: NA; V: TRBV27; J: TRBJ2-5; CDR3: CASSLSKGQETQYF; DNA: TGTGCCAGCAGTTTATCGAAGGGGCAAGAGACCCAGTACTTC
D: TRBD2; size: once; V: TRBV2; J: TRBJ2-5; CDR3: CASKRGIGETQYF; DNA: TGTGCCAGCAAGCGGGGGATTGGGGAGACCCAGTACTTC
D: NA; size: NA; V: TRBV29-1; J: TRBJ2-5; CDR3: CSVEPGWGETQYF; DNA: TGCAGCGTTGAGCCAGGGTGGGGAGAGACCCAGTACTTC
D: NA; size: NA; V: TRBV5-1; J: TRBJ2-5; CDR3: CASSSTSRETQYF; DNA: TGCGCCAGCAGCTCCACTTCGAGGGAGACCCAGTACTTC